A single sample gave rise to the 8 T cell receptor beta chains below, sequenced in a study of cytomegalovirus exposure and HLA in healthy donors. The PCR made use of 60 Vbeta and 13 Jbeta primers. The assay was immunoSEQ multiplex PCR, and TCRdb's table has in-frame clones only and misses some. The sample lists 130,000 to 150,000 clones, over 70% occurring once. The sequenced sample consisted of PBMCs. The receptor source for this set is a male donor in good health and CMV-seronegative.

This clone turned up a few times. This chain links TRBV7-9 with TRBJ1-1; D gene unclear. V was clipped by 5 bases and J by 5 bases, with 21 bases between them. The germline gives CDR1 SEHNR, CDR2 FQNEAQ (reference sequence). This CDR3 has 16 amino acids. CDR3 DNA sequence: TGTGCCAGCAGCCCTATCCAAGAGGGCGCACGTACTGAAGCTTTCTTT. Its translation: CASSPIQEGARTEAFF.

This clone was found a few times. V usage is TRBV7-2 and J usage is TRBJ1-5, with a possible D match to TRBD1 (6 bases). The CDR3 is 14 amino acids. V gave up 5 bases and J gave up 4 bases, with 12 bases separating them. Germline V gene lookup returns CDR1 SGHTA and CDR2 FQGNSA. DNA of the CDR3: TGTGCCAGCAGCCCGGACAGACCTAATCAGCCCCAGCATTTT. Its protein is CASSPDRPNQPQHF.

The V call is TRBV11-2, the J call TRBJ2-4, with D possibly being TRBD1 (8 bases). This CDR3 is 15 amino acids long. Germline lookup yields CDR1 SGHAT and CDR2 FQNNGV. The V gene lost 0 bases and the J gene lost 8 bases, with 14 bases spanning the gap. CDR3 amino acids: CASSLDRTGRDIQYF. CDR3 bases: TGTGCCAGCAGCTTAGATCGGACAGGGAGGGACATTCAGTACTTC.

V usage is TRBV4-3 and J usage is TRBJ2-3, with 7 bases aligning to TRBD1. CDR3 length equals 16 residues. V shed 0 bases, J shed 3 bases, and the junction held 6 bases outside the gene matches. Germline assignment: CDR1 LGHNA and CDR2 YSLEER. CDR3 DNA: TGCGCCAGCAGCCAAGAGTCGGGCAGGGGGACAGATACGCAGTATTTT. Residues: CASSQESGRGTDTQYF.

J is TRBJ2-7 and V is TRBV5-4, with 8 bases identical to TRBD1. The J segment lost 7 bases and the V segment lost 1 base, leaving 7 bases of the junction unmatched. The CDR3 is 14 residues long. Germline V CDR1 and CDR2: SGHNT, YYREEE (reference sequence). The CDR3 spells CASSLQGASYEQYF. Written as DNA, the CDR3 is TGTGCCAGCAGCTTGCAGGGGGCGAGTTATGAGCAGTACTTC.

The CDR3 loop is CASSLWGQTEAFF. The CDR3 DNA reads TGTGCCAGCAGCTTATGGGGGCAGACTGAAGCTTTCTTT. This chain uses TRBV7-3 with TRBJ1-1; D might be TRBD1 (6 bases). Between the trimmed V and J ends, which lost 2 bases and 5 bases, there was a span of 9 bases. The CDR3 length is 13 residues. Germline CDR1 SGHTA, CDR2 FQGTGA.

The chain uses TRBV11-2 and TRBJ2-4, with 7 bases aligning to TRBD1. V trimming: 5 bases; J trimming: 6 bases; junction bases outside the gene matches: 1. Germline V gives CDR1 SGHAT, CDR2 FQNNGV. This CDR3 is 12 amino acids long. The chain's CDR3 is CASSRDRNIQYF. The CDR3 bases are TGTGCCAGCAGCCGGGACAGAAACATTCAGTACTTC.

The CDR3 region has the DNA TGTGCCAGCAGTCCCCCGGACAGGGGCACTGAAGCTTTCTTT. Translated, it gives CASSPPDRGTEAFF. The chain links TRBV28 to TRBJ1-1; 9 nucleotides align to TRBD1. Germline loops: CDR1 MDHEN, CDR2 SYDVKM. V trimming: 5 bases; J trimming: 4 bases; junction bases outside the gene matches: 5. The CDR3 sequence is 14 residues long.